This T cell receptor (beta chain) stems from a study of blood T cell repertoires in COVID-19. Overall study: The United States, Italy and Spain provided the acute and convalescent COVID-19 samples. T cells, B-cell-depleted T cells, or PBMCs supplied cDNA or gDNA.

Authors' data handling: Reference gene primer amplification gave estimated nucleated cell counts. Sequenced by immunoSEQ multiplex PCR; TCRdb stores in-frame clones only, minus some. For V, J and clone size, that table is used; D and trimming come from the DNA. The sample carries some 280,000 clones, roughly 90% recorded once. Trimming stripped 4 bases from V and 0 bases from J, with 10 bases between. Germline lookup yields CDR1 LGHDT and CDR2 YNNKEL (reference sequence). The CDR3 is made up of 15 amino acids. Material for sequencing was peripheral blood. This clonotype was obtained from a woman between 25 and 40 years old with active or convalescent COVID-19. The chain has TRBV3-1 (or the pseudogene TRBV3-2) and TRBJ1-3; a weak D match, TRBD1 (5 bases). CDR3 DNA sequence: TGTGCCAGCAGCCCGCCAGGGCGCTCTGGAAACACCATATATTTT. This translates into CASSPPGRSGNTIYF.